These 8 T cell receptor beta chains were sequenced from one sample in a study of T cells after yellow fever vaccination. TCRdb reanalysed the 5' RACE reads using MiXCR and keeps one entry per CDR3 protein. In the table there are about 630,000 distinct CDR3 sequences, around an eighth of which are singletons. The sequencing here drew on PBMCs, taken on the day of the yellow fever booster vaccination. These receptors were collected from a man under 40 who received the YFV17D yellow fever vaccine.

V is TRBV20-1 and J is TRBJ2-7; D may be TRBD2 (5 bases). This CDR3 has 12 residues. Germline V gene data show CDR1 as DFQATT and CDR2 as SNEGSKA (reference sequence). V lost 6 bases and J lost 4, with 13 bases in between. The CDR3 sequence is CSAQPDSYEQYF. CDR3 coding DNA: TGCAGTGCACAACCGGACTCATACGAGCAGTACTTC.

This clonotype was seen a few times. This chain uses TRBV4-3 with TRBJ2-1; perhaps TRBD1 as D (6 bases). CDR3 length: 17 amino acids. Per the germline V gene, CDR1 is LGHNA and CDR2 is YSLEER. The V end was cut by 2 bases, the J end by 7 bases, with 21 bases between. CDR3 sequence reads: CASSQLMDRGVGNEQFF. The CDR3 bases are TGCGCCAGCAGCCAACTTATGGACAGAGGCGTTGGGAATGAGCAGTTCTTC.

This clonotype came up a few times. The chain uses TRBV18 and TRBJ1-1; the D is unclear. CDR3 length: 15 residues. V lost 8 bases and J 5 bases, leaving 21 bases between the germline ends. Germline values: CDR1 KGHSH, CDR2 LQKENI. The DNA of the CDR3 is TGTGCCAGCCAGAACGGGAGTCCGAGAGGGACTGAAGCTTTCTTT. It codes for CASQNGSPRGTEAFF.

The chain joins TRBV20-1 to TRBJ1-5; 8 positions agree with TRBD1. The V segment lost 3 bases and the J segment 5 bases; nucleotides outside the gene matches: 6. The CDR3 contains 14 residues. CDR1 and CDR2 (germline): DFQATT, SNEGSKA (reference sequence). The CDR3 loop is CSASKSGGDQPQHF. The CDR3 DNA reads TGCAGTGCTAGCAAATCAGGGGGCGATCAGCCCCAGCATTTT.

This clonotype was counted many times. The chain couples TRBV11-2 to TRBJ2-7, with unresolved D. Trimming removed 7 bases from V and 0 bases from J, with 25 bases in between. From germline, CDR1 is SGHAT and CDR2 FQNNGV. This CDR3 spans 18 amino acids. CDR3 in amino acids: CASTLSWPSNYPSYEQYF. DNA of the CDR3: TGTGCCAGCACTCTGAGCTGGCCCAGCAATTACCCCTCCTACGAGCAGTACTTC.

This clonotype was observed a handful of times. The V gene is TRBV5-5, the J gene TRBJ1-1; D uncertain. V was trimmed by 2 bases and J by 5 bases, leaving 13 bases between them. Germline V lookup: CDR1 SGHKS, CDR2 YYEKEE (reference sequence). This CDR3 is built from 14 residues. CDR3 loop: CASSFYPTATEAFF. Here the CDR3 DNA reads TGTGCCAGCAGCTTCTACCCTACAGCGACTGAAGCTTTCTTT.

V usage is TRBV10-3 and J usage is TRBJ2-6; TRBD1 or TRBD2 may be the D gene (5 bases each). This CDR3 is 15 amino acids long. The germline V gene has CDR1 ENHRY and CDR2 SYGVKD. V gave up 11 bases and J gave up 0 bases, with 14 bases separating them. The CDR3 region is CAARDGSSGANVLTF. The CDR3 DNA is TGTGCCGCCCGGGACGGAAGCTCTGGGGCCAACGTCCTGACTTTC.

The chain combines TRBV10-3 with TRBJ2-7; D might be TRBD1 or TRBD2, each matching 5 bases. The CDR3 length is 14 residues. V was shortened by 7 bases and J by 2 bases, with 15 bases between the two germline ends. Per germline, CDR1 ENHRY and CDR2 SYGVKD. The CDR3 DNA sequence: TGTGCCATCACCTCCGGGACGGTGCCCTACGAGCAGTACTTC. Its translation is CAITSGTVPYEQYF.